A single TCR beta chain is shown here with its context. With V trimmed by 6 bases and J by 2 bases, 6 bases remained unmatched. Germline assignment: CDR1 LGHNA and CDR2 YNFKEQ. The CDR3 runs 15 residues. This specimen comes from a study of cytomegalovirus exposure and HLA in healthy donors. PCR involved 60 Vbeta and 13 Jbeta primers. Sequenced by immunoSEQ multiplex PCR; TCRdb stores in-frame clones only, minus some. This table has roughly 200,000 clones, more than 85% appearing once. The source is a woman aged 18 to 35 in good health and CMV-seronegative. Sequences were obtained from PBMCs. The chain uses TRBV4-2 and TRBJ2-3; 9 bases line up with TRBD2. The DNA of the CDR3 is TGTGCCAGCAGTCTCAGCGGGGGGCCCACAGATACGCAGTATTTT. Protein: CASSLSGGPTDTQYF.